This T cell receptor (beta chain) was identified during a study of PD-1 blockade in classical Hodgkin lymphoma. Clones were sequenced by immunoSEQ multiplex PCR, and TCRdb holds only the in-frame ones, with some missing. The sample holds 40,000 to 65,000 clones, about 85% seen once. Findings and limits, study-wide: The causes of the repertoire differences, possibly disease activity or prior therapy, remain undefined. Patients with an early start, nivolumab under 1 year after ASCT, were excluded.

A remark on this clone: Its target is not known.

Brentuximab vedotin exposure varied, and every patient relapsed after autologous stem cell transplantation. The origin of this receptor is a human donor with classical Hodgkin lymphoma. Sequencing used peripheral blood mononuclear cells (PBMCs), obtained at baseline.

The CDR3 sequence is CASSPGTEAFF. The CDR3 region has the DNA TGTGCCAGCTCACCGGGCACTGAAGCTTTCTTT. The rearrangement links TRBV18 to TRBJ1-1, with D unclear. Germline CDR1 reads KGHSH; CDR2 reads LQKENI. V was trimmed by 3 bases and J by 4 bases, leaving 3 bases between them. The CDR3 loop spans 11 amino acids.